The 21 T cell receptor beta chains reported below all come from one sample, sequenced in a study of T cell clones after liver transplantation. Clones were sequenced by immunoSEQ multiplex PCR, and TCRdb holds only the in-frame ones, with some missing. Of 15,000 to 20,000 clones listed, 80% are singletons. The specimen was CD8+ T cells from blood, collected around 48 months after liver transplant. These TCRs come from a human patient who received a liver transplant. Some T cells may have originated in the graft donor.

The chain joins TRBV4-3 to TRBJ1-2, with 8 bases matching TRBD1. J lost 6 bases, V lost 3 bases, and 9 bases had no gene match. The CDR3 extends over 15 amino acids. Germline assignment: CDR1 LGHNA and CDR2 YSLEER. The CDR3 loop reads CASSHGTGSWNGYTF. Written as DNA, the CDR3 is TGCGCCAGCAGCCACGGGACAGGAAGTTGGAATGGCTACACCTTC.

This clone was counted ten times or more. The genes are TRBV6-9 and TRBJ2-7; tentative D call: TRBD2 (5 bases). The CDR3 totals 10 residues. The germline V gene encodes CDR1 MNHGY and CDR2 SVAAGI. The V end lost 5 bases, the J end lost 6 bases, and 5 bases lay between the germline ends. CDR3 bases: TGTGCCAGCAGTCGGGGCGAGCAGTACTTC. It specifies CASSRGEQYF.

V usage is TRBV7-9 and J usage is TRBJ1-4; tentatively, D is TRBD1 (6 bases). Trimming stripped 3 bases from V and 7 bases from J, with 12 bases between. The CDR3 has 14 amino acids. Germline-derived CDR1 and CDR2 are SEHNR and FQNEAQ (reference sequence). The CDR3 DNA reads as TGTGCCAGCAGCTTCGGACAGCCGATTGAAAAACTGTTTTTT. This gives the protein CASSFGQPIEKLFF.

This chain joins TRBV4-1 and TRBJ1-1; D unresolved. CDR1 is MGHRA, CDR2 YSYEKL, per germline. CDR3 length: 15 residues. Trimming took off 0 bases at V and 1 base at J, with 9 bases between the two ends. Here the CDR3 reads CASSQDGLRNTEAFF. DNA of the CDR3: TGCGCCAGCAGCCAAGATGGACTGAGGAACACTGAAGCTTTCTTT.

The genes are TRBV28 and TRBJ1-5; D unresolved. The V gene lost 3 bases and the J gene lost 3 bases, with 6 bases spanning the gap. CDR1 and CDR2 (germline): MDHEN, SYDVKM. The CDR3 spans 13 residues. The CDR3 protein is CASSFPDNQPQHF. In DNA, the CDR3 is TGTGCCAGCAGTTTCCCAGACAATCAGCCCCAGCATTTT.

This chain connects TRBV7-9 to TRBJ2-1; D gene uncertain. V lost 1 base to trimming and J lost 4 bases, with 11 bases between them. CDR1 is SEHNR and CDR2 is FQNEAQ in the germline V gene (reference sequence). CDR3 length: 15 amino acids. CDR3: CASSLGFGEYNEQFF. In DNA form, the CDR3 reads TGTGCCAGCAGCTTAGGGTTTGGAGAGTACAATGAGCAGTTCTTC.

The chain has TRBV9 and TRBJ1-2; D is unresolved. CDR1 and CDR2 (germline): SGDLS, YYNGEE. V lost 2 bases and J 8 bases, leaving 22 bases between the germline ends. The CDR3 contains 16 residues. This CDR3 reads CASSVGGHHTRWGYTF. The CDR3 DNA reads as TGTGCCAGCAGCGTGGGTGGGCACCACACACGTTGGGGCTACACCTTC.

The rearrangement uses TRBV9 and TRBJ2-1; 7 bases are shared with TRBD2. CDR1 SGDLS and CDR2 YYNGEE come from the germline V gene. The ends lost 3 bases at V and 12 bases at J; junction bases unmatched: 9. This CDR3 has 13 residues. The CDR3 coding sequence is TGTGCCAGCAGCGGATCCGGGACTACTTCGCAGTTCTTC. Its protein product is CASSGSGTTSQFF.

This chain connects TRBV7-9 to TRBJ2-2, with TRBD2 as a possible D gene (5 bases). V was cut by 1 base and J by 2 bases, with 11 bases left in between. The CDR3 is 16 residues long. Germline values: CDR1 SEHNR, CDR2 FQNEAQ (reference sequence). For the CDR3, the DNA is TGTGCCAGCAGCTTAGAGGAGGCGAGTAACACCGGGGAGCTGTTTTTT. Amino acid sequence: CASSLEEASNTGELFF.

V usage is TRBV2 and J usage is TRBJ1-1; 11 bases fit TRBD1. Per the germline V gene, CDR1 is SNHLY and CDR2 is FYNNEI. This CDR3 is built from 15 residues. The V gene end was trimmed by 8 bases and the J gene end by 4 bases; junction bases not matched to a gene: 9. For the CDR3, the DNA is TGTGCCAGCCATACCGGGACAGGGGGGTCCACTGAAGCTTTCTTT. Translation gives CASHTGTGGSTEAFF.

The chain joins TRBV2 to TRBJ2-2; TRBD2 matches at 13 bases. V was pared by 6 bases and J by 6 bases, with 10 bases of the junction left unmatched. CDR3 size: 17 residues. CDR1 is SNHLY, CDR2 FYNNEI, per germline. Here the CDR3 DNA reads TGTGCCAGCAGGTTTACTAGCGGGGGGGCCGTAGCCGGGGAGCTGTTTTTT. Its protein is CASRFTSGGAVAGELFF.

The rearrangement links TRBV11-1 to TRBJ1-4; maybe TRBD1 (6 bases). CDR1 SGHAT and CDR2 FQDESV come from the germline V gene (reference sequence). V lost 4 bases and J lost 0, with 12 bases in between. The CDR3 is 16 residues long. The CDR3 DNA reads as TGTGCCAGCAGCTCGTTTACAGGGCCAACTAATGAAAAACTGTTTTTT. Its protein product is CASSSFTGPTNEKLFF.

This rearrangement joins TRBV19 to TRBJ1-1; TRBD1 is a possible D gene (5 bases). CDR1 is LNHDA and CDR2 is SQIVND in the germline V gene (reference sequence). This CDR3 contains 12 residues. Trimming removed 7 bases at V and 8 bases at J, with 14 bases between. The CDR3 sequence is CASNPVGEEAFF. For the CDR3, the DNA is TGTGCCAGTAACCCCGTGGGGGAAGAAGCTTTCTTT.

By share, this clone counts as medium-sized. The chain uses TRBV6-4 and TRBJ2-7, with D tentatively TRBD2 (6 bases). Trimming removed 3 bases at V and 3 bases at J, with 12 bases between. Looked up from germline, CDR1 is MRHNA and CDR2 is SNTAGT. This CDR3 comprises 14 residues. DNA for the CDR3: TGTGCCAGCAGTGATACCCTGGGGGGCTACGAGCAGTACTTC. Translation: CASSDTLGGYEQYF.

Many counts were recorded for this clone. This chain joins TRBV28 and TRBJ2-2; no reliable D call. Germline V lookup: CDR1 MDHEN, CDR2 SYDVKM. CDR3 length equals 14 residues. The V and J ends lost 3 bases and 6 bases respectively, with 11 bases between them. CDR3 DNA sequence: TGTGCCAGCAGTTTTTTTTCCCCGCCCGGGGAGCTGTTTTTT. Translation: CASSFFSPPGELFF.

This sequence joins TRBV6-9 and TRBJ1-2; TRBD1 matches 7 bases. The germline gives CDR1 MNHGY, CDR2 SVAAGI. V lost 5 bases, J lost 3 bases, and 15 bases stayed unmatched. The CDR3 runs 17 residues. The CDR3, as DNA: TGTGCCAGCAGTGAGGAGGGGGCACTAGGGGCACACTATGGCTACACCTTC. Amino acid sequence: CASSEEGALGAHYGYTF.

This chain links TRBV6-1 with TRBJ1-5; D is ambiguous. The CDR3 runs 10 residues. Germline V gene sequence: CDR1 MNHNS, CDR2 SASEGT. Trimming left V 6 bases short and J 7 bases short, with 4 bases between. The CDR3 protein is CASSPQPQHF. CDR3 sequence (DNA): TGTGCCAGCAGCCCCCAGCCCCAGCATTTT.

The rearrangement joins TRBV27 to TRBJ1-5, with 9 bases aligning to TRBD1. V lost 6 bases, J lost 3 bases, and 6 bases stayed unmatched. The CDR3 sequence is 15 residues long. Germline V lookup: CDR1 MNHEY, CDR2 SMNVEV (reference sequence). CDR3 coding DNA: TGTGCCAGCAGGTCCGGGACAGGGACCAATCAGCCCCAGCATTTT. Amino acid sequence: CASRSGTGTNQPQHF.

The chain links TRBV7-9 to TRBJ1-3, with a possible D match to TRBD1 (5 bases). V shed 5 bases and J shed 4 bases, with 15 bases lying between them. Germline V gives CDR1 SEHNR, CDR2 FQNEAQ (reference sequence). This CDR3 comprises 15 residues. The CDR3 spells CASSPRGGDGNTIYF. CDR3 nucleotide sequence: TGTGCCAGCAGCCCACGGGGGGGAGACGGAAACACCATATATTTT.

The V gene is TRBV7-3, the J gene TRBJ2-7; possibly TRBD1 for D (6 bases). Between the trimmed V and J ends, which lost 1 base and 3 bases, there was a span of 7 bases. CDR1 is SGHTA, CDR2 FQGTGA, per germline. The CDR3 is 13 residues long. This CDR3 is CASSLIRGYEQYF. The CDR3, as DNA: TGTGCCAGCAGCTTAATCAGGGGCTACGAGCAGTACTTC.

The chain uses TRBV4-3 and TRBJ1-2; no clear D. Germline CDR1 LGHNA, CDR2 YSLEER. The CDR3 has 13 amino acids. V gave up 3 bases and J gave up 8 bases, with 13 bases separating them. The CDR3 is CASSQILRAGYTF. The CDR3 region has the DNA TGCGCCAGCAGCCAGATACTTAGGGCAGGCTACACCTTC.